Listed below are T cell receptor beta chains from one sample, sequenced in a study of cytomegalovirus exposure and HLA in healthy donors. Sequenced by immunoSEQ multiplex PCR; TCRdb stores in-frame clones only, minus some. The sample includes nearly 80,000 clones, approximately 94% seen only once; the top ten take around 3.3%. Sequencing input: PBMCs. These receptors came from a woman in her twenties or thirties in good health and CMV-seronegative. The CDR3 runs from the conserved cysteine through the conserved F or W. D genes are given only for firm matches. Clone size is given for some rows only: seen once, a few or many times, or a class if the clone is expanded.

14,TRBV6-5,TRBJ1-5,TRBD1,NA,CASSYSPGGQPQHF,TGTGCCAGCAGTTACTCGCCAGGGGGCCAGCCCCAGCATTTT
13,TRBV29-1,TRBJ1-5,NA,NA,CSVDMGANQPQHF,TGCAGCGTTGATATGGGGGCGAATCAGCCCCAGCATTTT
15,TRBV6-5,TRBJ1-5,NA,NA,CASSYSRPPGEPQHF,TGTGCCAGCAGTTACTCGAGACCCCCGGGGGAGCCCCAGCATTTT
15,TRBV5-1,TRBJ1-3,NA,NA,CASSLGPTSGNTIYF,TGCGCCAGCAGCTTGGGGCCCACCTCTGGAAACACCATATATTTT
15,TRBV16,TRBJ1-2,NA,NA,CASSLSTEGVYGYTF,TGTGCCAGCAGCCTTTCGACAGAAGGGGTATATGGCTACACCTTC
18,TRBV27,TRBJ1-1,TRBD1,NA,CASSFLGRGPVRRTEAFF,TGTGCCAGCAGTTTCCTGGGCAGGGGGCCGGTAAGGAGGACTGAAGCTTTCTTT
14,TRBV25-1,TRBJ1-1,NA,NA,CASSEVTPNTEAFF,TGTGCCAGCAGTGAAGTGACACCTAACACTGAAGCTTTCTTT
15,TRBV11-2,TRBJ1-6,TRBD1,NA,CASSPGQEINSPLHF,TGTGCCAGCAGCCCGGGACAGGAAATTAATTCACCCCTCCACTTT
15,TRBV4-1,TRBJ2-3,NA,NA,CASSQAGTSTDTQYF,TGCGCCAGCAGCCAAGCCGGGACTAGCACAGATACGCAGTATTTT
18,TRBV27,TRBJ2-2,NA,NA,CASSLRGSAPVNTGELFF,TGTGCCAGCAGTTTGCGGGGAAGTGCACCAGTGAACACCGGGGAGCTGTTTTTT
15,TRBV7-2,TRBJ2-5,NA,NA,CASSLARTRKETQYF,TGTGCCAGCAGCTTGGCTAGGACAAGGAAAGAGACCCAGTACTTC
15,TRBV6-6,TRBJ2-7,NA,NA,CASSYDRTLSYEQYF,TGTGCCAGCAGTTACGATCGGACACTATCCTACGAGCAGTACTTC
14,TRBV19,TRBJ1-2,TRBD1,NA,CASSPDRELFGYTF,TGTGCCAGTAGTCCGGACAGGGAACTCTTCGGCTACACCTTC
15,TRBV6-1,TRBJ2-7,NA,NA,CAASRTAGMPYEQYF,TGTGCCGCCAGCAGGACGGCAGGGATGCCCTACGAGCAGTACTTC
14,TRBV27,TRBJ2-3,NA,NA,CASRPGVNTDTQYF,TGTGCCAGCAGACCGGGAGTCAACACAGATACGCAGTATTTT
15,TRBV5-1,TRBJ2-3,NA,once,CASSLESNPGDTQYF,TGCGCCAGCAGCTTGGAGTCCAATCCGGGGGATACGCAGTATTTT
16,TRBV14,TRBJ2-4,TRBD1,NA,CASSQGGGFRRNIQYF,TGTGCCAGCAGCCAAGGAGGGGGCTTTAGGAGAAACATTCAGTACTTC
13,TRBV7-3,TRBJ2-1,NA,NA,CASSSARDNEQFF,TGTGCCAGCAGCTCAGCCAGGGACAATGAGCAGTTCTTC
12,TRBV19,TRBJ2-5,NA,NA,CASSTVQETQYF,TGTGCCAGTAGTACGGTACAAGAGACCCAGTACTTC
14,TRBV27,TRBJ2-7,TRBD1,few,CASSWDRGAYEQYF,TGTGCCAGCAGTTGGGACAGGGGAGCCTACGAGCAGTACTTC
15,TRBV5-1,TRBJ1-3,TRBD1,NA,CASSSRGTVGNTIYF,TGCGCCAGCAGCTCAAGAGGGACAGTCGGAAACACCATATATTTT
13,TRBV5-1,TRBJ1-1,TRBD1,NA,CASSPRQGNEAFF,TGCGCCAGCAGCCCTAGACAGGGGAATGAAGCTTTCTTT
16,TRBV4-2,TRBJ1-1,TRBD1,NA,CASSPGQGARDTEAFF,TGTGCCAGCAGCCCCGGACAGGGGGCGAGGGACACTGAAGCTTTCTTT
14,TRBV12-1,TRBJ2-1,NA,NA,CASSFFRLADEQFF,TGTGCCAGCAGCTTTTTTCGCCTAGCCGATGAGCAGTTCTTC
13,TRBV7-2,TRBJ1-2,NA,NA,CASSRETVNGYTF,TGTGCCAGCAGCCGGGAGACAGTCAATGGCTACACCTTC
13,TRBV10-3,TRBJ2-7,NA,NA,CAISETSSHEQYF,TGTGCCATCAGCGAGACTAGTAGCCACGAGCAGTACTTC
14,TRBV5-6,TRBJ1-2,TRBD1,NA,CASSSGQTNYGYTF,TGTGCCAGCAGCTCGGGACAGACTAACTATGGCTACACCTTC
15,TRBV6-1,TRBJ2-7,TRBD1,NA,CASSGGQLFSYEQYF,TGTGCCAGCAGTGGGGGACAGTTATTCTCCTACGAGCAGTACTTC
16,TRBV4-1,TRBJ2-7,TRBD2,NA,CASSQEETSGTYEQYF,TGCGCCAGCAGCCAAGAAGAGACTAGCGGAACCTACGAGCAGTACTTC
14,TRBV2,TRBJ1-3,NA,NA,CASSSQGAGNTIYF,TGTGCCAGCAGCTCACAGGGTGCTGGAAACACCATATATTTT
15,TRBV4-1,TRBJ2-7,TRBD1,NA,CASSHRQGAVDEQYF,TGCGCCAGCAGCCATAGACAGGGGGCAGTTGACGAGCAGTACTTC
15,TRBV19,TRBJ2-7,NA,NA,CASSIDLGGTYEQYF,TGTGCCAGTAGTATAGACCTCGGAGGGACCTACGAGCAGTACTTC
15,TRBV19,TRBJ2-2,TRBD2,NA,CASSSSGGASGELFF,TGTGCCAGTAGCTCTAGCGGGGGGGCTTCCGGGGAGCTGTTTTTT
15,TRBV5-1,TRBJ2-7,TRBD1,NA,CASRSTDRGLYEQYF,TGCGCCAGCAGGTCCACGGACAGGGGATTGTATGAGCAGTACTTC
17,TRBV30,TRBJ1-4,NA,NA,CAWRSRHPLGGNEKLFF,TGTGCCTGGAGGAGTCGGCACCCCTTGGGGGGTAATGAAAAACTGTTTTTT
15,TRBV4-1,TRBJ1-1,TRBD1,NA,CASSPMDRGNTEAFF,TGCGCCAGCAGCCCAATGGACAGGGGAAACACTGAAGCTTTCTTT
14,TRBV2,TRBJ2-7,NA,NA,CASSDSTARYEQYF,TGTGCCAGCAGTGATTCGACAGCCCGTTACGAGCAGTACTTC
16,TRBV6-5,TRBJ2-7,NA,NA,CASSYTAEGRKDEQYF,TGTGCCAGCAGTTACACCGCGGAGGGGAGGAAGGACGAGCAGTACTTC
14,TRBV7-2,TRBJ1-5,NA,NA,CASSLSGYNQPQHF,TGTGCCAGCAGCTTATCAGGGTACAATCAGCCCCAGCATTTT
13,TRBV2,TRBJ2-1,NA,NA,CASSVERRYEQFF,TGTGCCAGCAGTGTCGAAAGGAGGTATGAGCAGTTCTTC
12,TRBV29-1,TRBJ1-1,TRBD1,NA,CSVEQGAKEAFF,TGCAGCGTTGAGCAGGGGGCAAAGGAGGCTTTCTTT
20,TRBV27,TRBJ2-3,TRBD2,NA,CASSLSGTPRLAGGADTQYF,TGTGCCAGCAGTCTCAGTGGTACCCCACGACTAGCGGGAGGCGCGGATACGCAGTATTTT
13,TRBV7-2,TRBJ2-5,NA,NA,CASGRGGRETQYF,TGTGCCAGCGGCCGCGGGGGCAGAGAGACCCAGTACTTC
13,TRBV6-1,TRBJ1-1,NA,NA,CASGGDWGTEAFF,TGTGCCAGCGGAGGGGACTGGGGGACTGAAGCTTTCTTT
16,TRBV10-3,TRBJ1-1,TRBD1,once,CAISNHEIRQGNEAFF,TGTGCCATCAGTAACCATGAAATTCGACAGGGAAATGAAGCTTTCTTT
14,TRBV19,TRBJ1-1,TRBD1,NA,CASRTDRGNTEAFF,TGTGCCAGTAGGACAGACAGGGGGAACACTGAAGCTTTCTTT
14,TRBV2,TRBJ2-7,NA,few,CASSDSREYYEQYF,TGTGCCAGCAGTGACTCCCGCGAGTACTACGAGCAGTACTTC
13,TRBV27,TRBJ1-2,TRBD1,few,CASSLTGVYGYTF,TGTGCCAGCAGTCTGACAGGGGTATATGGCTACACCTTC
15,TRBV5-1,TRBJ2-7,TRBD1,NA,CASSLRGGSSYEQYF,TGCGCCAGCAGCTTGAGAGGGGGCTCGTCCTACGAGCAGTACTTC
12,TRBV6-1,TRBJ2-1,NA,NA,CASREDPGRGFF,TGTGCCAGCAGGGAGGATCCGGGCCGCGGGTTCTTC
17,TRBV27,TRBJ2-6,NA,NA,CASRRTLGLSGANVLTF,TGTGCCAGCAGGCGAACCCTAGGACTCTCTGGGGCCAACGTCCTGACTTTC
12,TRBV28,TRBJ2-2,NA,NA,CASSLSSGELFF,TGTGCCAGCAGTTTATCGTCCGGGGAGCTGTTTTTT
17,TRBV5-1,TRBJ2-7,NA,NA,CASSLASSGAFGYEQYF,TGCGCCAGCAGCTTGGCATCCTCAGGGGCATTTGGCTACGAGCAGTACTTC
13,TRBV6-5,TRBJ1-2,NA,NA,CASRAAGYNVYTF,TGTGCCAGCAGGGCCGCCGGGTACAACGTCTACACCTTC
10,TRBV6-1,TRBJ1-1,NA,NA,CASTDTEAFF,TGTGCCAGCACGGACACTGAAGCTTTCTTT
16,TRBV28,TRBJ1-2,TRBD1,NA,CASSTLRGQGGYGYTF,TGTGCCAGCAGTACCCTCAGGGGGCAGGGGGGCTATGGCTACACCTTC
12,TRBV18,TRBJ2-3,NA,once,CASSPQGDTQYF,TGTGCCAGCTCACCACAGGGGGATACGCAGTATTTT
13,TRBV28,TRBJ2-4,TRBD2,NA,CASSPGGGNIQYF,TGTGCCAGCAGCCCCGGGGGGGGGAACATTCAGTACTTC
18,TRBV28,TRBJ2-1,TRBD1,NA,CASSRLASGTGGGNEQFF,TGTGCCAGCAGTCGCCTCGCCTCCGGGACAGGGGGAGGAAATGAGCAGTTCTTC
16,TRBV7-2,TRBJ1-1,TRBD1,NA,CASSPYRGSLNTEAFF,TGTGCCAGCAGCCCATACAGGGGGTCCTTGAACACTGAAGCTTTCTTT